The clone carrying this T cell receptor (beta chain) has only one observation. TCRdb's table, derived via immunoSEQ multiplex PCR, lists solely in-frame clones and lacks some. The sample consists of roughly 87,000 clones, roughly four fifths of them appearing once. This specimen comes from a study of glioma-infiltrating T cells after dendritic cell vaccination. Looking at the study overall: Dendritic cell vaccination trial patients had either newly diagnosed or recurrent glioblastoma. At biweekly intervals, patients got three intradermal dendritic cell vaccine injections. Autologous tumor lysate was loaded overnight onto monocyte-derived dendritic cells grown seven days with IL-4 and GM-CSF.

CDR3 length: 15 residues. Germline V gives CDR1 SNHLY, CDR2 FYNNEI. Trimming removed 1 base at V and 6 bases at J, with 12 bases between. Time point indicated: after dendritic cell vaccination, including at tumor progression/relapse. The sequencing here drew on blood, taken after dendritic cell vaccination. The TCR originated in a human donor with glioblastoma. The chain is built from TRBV2 and TRBJ1-4, with D maybe TRBD1 (6 bases). The CDR3 region has the DNA TGTGCCAGCAGTGAAGACAGGGTTTTTGATGAAAAACTGTTTTTT. Translating gives CASSEDRVFDEKLFF.